One sample yielded the 9 T cell receptor beta chains listed below, sequenced in a study of blood T cell repertoires in COVID-19. Assay: immunoSEQ multiplex PCR; the TCRdb copy retains only in-frame clones and omits some. The sample has about 140,000 clones, about three quarters seen once. The sequenced sample was PBMCs or T cells enriched from blood (not recorded which). The receptors come from a woman aged 45 to 65 who had recovered from COVID-19.

The J gene is TRBJ1-2, the V gene TRBV30, with D hard to call. Per the germline V gene, CDR1 is GTSNPN and CDR2 is SVGIG (reference sequence). The CDR3 sequence is 13 residues long. Between the trimmed V and J ends, which lost 4 bases and 6 bases, there was a span of 15 bases. The CDR3 here is CAWTPQSEHGYTF. CDR3 bases: TGTGCCTGGACCCCTCAGTCTGAACATGGCTACACCTTC.

The V call is TRBV5-4, the J call TRBJ2-7, with D possibly matching TRBD1 (6 bases). The CDR3 is made up of 16 amino acids. From germline, CDR1 is SGHNT and CDR2 YYREEE (reference sequence). Trimming removed 3 bases at V and 5 bases at J, with 21 bases between. CDR3 amino acids: CASSSQGFGTYNEQYF. CDR3 DNA: TGTGCCAGCAGCTCACAGGGTTTTGGCACCTATAACGAGCAGTACTTC.

As DNA, the CDR3 is TGTGCCAGTAGTACAGGGGGCCACACCGGGGAGCTGTTTTTT. Protein product: CASSTGGHTGELFF. This rearrangement joins TRBV19 to TRBJ2-2; 8 bases are a match to TRBD1. Trimming at V came to 4 bases and at J to 3 bases, leaving 1 base not matched to a gene. CDR1 and CDR2 (germline): LNHDA, SQIVND (reference sequence). The CDR3 covers 14 residues.

The chain is built from TRBV7-9 and TRBJ2-7, with 11 bases aligning to TRBD1. Looked up from germline, CDR1 is SEHNR and CDR2 is FQNEAQ (reference sequence). The junction had 5 bases not matched to a gene; V was cut back by 5 bases and J by 5 bases. CDR3 length equals 14 residues. CDR3 nucleotides: TGTGCCAGCAGCCCGGGACAGGGGGTACACGAGCAGTACTTC. Protein product: CASSPGQGVHEQYF.

This clone appeared a single time. V usage is TRBV6-5 and J usage is TRBJ1-2; tentative D call: TRBD1 (6 bases). The CDR3 covers 13 residues. V lost 5 bases and J 1 base, leaving 8 bases between the germline ends. Germline loops: CDR1 MNHEY, CDR2 SVGAGI. The CDR3 protein is CASSLQGNYGYTF. CDR3 DNA: TGTGCCAGCAGTCTACAGGGTAACTATGGCTACACCTTC.

This chain connects TRBV24-1 to TRBJ2-2, with 8 nucleotides matching TRBD2. Trimming at V came to 4 bases and at J to 2 bases, leaving 5 bases not matched to a gene. In germline, CDR1 is KGHDR, CDR2 SFDVKD. The CDR3 covers 16 residues. The CDR3 region is CATSDPGGANTGELFF. The CDR3, as DNA: TGTGCCACCAGTGACCCGGGGGGGGCCAACACCGGGGAGCTGTTTTTT.

The table lists this clone with a few counts. The rearrangement links TRBV10-2 to TRBJ1-1; 8 positions agree with TRBD1. CDR1 and CDR2 (germline): WSHSY, SAAADI. Germline trimming cut 7 bases from V and 0 bases from J; bases unmatched to any gene: 4. This CDR3 spans 14 amino acids. CDR3 DNA: TGCGCCAGCACCAGACAGGGGATGAACACTGAAGCTTTCTTT. Amino acids: CASTRQGMNTEAFF.

This clone was picked up a small number of times. The J gene is TRBJ2-6, the V gene TRBV5-1; D perhaps matches TRBD2 (5 bases). Trimming cost V 0 bases and J 0 bases, with 7 bases left between them. Germline-derived CDR1 and CDR2 are SGHRS and YFSETQ. CDR3 length: 16 residues. CDR3 in amino acids: CASSLVAFSGANVLTF. The CDR3 region has the DNA TGCGCCAGCAGCTTGGTAGCGTTCTCTGGGGCCAACGTCCTGACTTTC.

The rearrangement links TRBV18 to TRBJ2-7, with TRBD1 matching over 11 bases. The CDR3 loop spans 13 amino acids. Germline trimming cut 6 bases from V and 6 bases from J; bases unmatched to any gene: 4. Germline lookup yields CDR1 KGHSH and CDR2 LQKENI. The CDR3: CASSWTGGFEQYF. The CDR3 region has the DNA TGTGCCAGCTCTTGGACAGGGGGCTTCGAGCAGTACTTC.